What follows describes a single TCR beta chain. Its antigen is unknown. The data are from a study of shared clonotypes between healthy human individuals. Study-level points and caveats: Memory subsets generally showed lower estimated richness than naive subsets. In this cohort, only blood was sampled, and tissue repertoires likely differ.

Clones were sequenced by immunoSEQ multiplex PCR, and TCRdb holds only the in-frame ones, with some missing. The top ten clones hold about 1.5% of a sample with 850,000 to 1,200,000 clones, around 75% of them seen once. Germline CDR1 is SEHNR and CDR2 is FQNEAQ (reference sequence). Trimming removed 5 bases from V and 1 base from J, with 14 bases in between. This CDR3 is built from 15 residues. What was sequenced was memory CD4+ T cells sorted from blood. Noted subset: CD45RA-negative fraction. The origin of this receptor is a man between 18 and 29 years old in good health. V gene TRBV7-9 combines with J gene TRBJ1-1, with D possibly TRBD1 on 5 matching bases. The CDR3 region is CASSPFGGANTEAFF. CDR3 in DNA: TGTGCCAGCAGCCCATTCGGCGGGGCGAACACTGAAGCTTTCTTT.